This T cell receptor beta chain is from a study of response to subunit inactivated influenza vaccine. TCRdb ran MiXCR on the RT-PCR reads and lists one entry per CDR3 protein. The table records more than 500,000 distinct CDR3 sequences, about 11% of them present only once. V was clipped by 3 bases and J by 5 bases; unmatched bases: 12. The CDR3 totals 17 residues. Germline V CDR1 and CDR2: MNHNS, SASEGT. These data are also associated with another study on T cells expressing NK-cell markers. That study adds: Libraries used 5'RACE template switching adding universal primer site and UMIs.

Sequencing used PBMCs from blood, obtained on the day of vaccination. The chain combines TRBV6-1 with TRBJ2-7; 11 bases map to TRBD2. This clonotype was obtained from a middle-aged man who received an inactivated influenza vaccine. The CDR3 DNA follows: TGTGCCAGCAGTGAGCGGGTTAGCGGGAGGGCCCAGGACGAGCAGTACTTC. It is translated as CASSERVSGRAQDEQYF.